Included here is one TCR beta chain sequence, with context. This sample was taken from a study of blood T cell repertoires in COVID-19. Study details: The origin of the acute and convalescent COVID-19 samples was the United States, Italy and Spain. Sample material is recorded as cDNA or gDNA derived from T cells, B-cell-depleted T cells, or PBMCs.

In the original processing: It was from reference gene primer amplification that nucleated cell counts were estimated. TCRdb keeps only in-frame clones here, not all; method: immunoSEQ multiplex PCR. V, J and clone size are taken as reported in that table, and D and trimming were inferred from the DNA itself. The sample shows 45,000 to 60,000 clones, around 72% of them seen only once. The CDR3 covers 14 residues. The V gene's germline CDR1 is SGHDN and CDR2 FVKESK. With V trimmed by 6 bases and J by 4 bases, 8 bases remained unmatched. The sequenced sample was peripheral blood. The source is a human donor with active or convalescent COVID-19. The donor label of this sample is uncertain. This sequence joins TRBV14 and TRBJ1-2; 7 positions match TRBD1. CDR3 in DNA: TGTGCCAGCAGAGTCGACAGGGAGAGCTATGGCTACACCTTC. Amino acids: CASRVDRESYGYTF. Full variable domain (rest looked up from reference TRBV14 and TRBJ1-2): EAGVTQFPSHSVIEKGQTVTLRCDPISGHDNLYWYRRVMGKEIKFLLHFVKESKQDESGMPNNRFLAERTGGTYSTLKVQPAELEDSGVYFCASRVDRESYGYTFGSGTRLTVV.